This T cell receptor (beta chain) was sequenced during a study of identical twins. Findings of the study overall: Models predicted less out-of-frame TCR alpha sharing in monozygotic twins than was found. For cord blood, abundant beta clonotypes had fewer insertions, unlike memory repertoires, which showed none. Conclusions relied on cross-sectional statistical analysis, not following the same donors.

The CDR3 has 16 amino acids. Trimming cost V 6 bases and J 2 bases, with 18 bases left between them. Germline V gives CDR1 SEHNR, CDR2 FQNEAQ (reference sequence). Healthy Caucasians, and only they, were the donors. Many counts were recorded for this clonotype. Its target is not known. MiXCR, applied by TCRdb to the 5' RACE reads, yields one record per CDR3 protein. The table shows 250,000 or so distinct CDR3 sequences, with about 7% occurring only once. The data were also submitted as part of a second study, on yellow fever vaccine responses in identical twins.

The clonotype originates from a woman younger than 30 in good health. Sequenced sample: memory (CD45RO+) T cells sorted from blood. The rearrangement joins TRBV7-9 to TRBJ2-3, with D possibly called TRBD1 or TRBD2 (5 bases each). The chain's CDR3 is CASSGNVEGYTDTQYF. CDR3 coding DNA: TGTGCCAGCAGTGGAAACGTAGAGGGGTACACAGATACGCAGTATTTT.